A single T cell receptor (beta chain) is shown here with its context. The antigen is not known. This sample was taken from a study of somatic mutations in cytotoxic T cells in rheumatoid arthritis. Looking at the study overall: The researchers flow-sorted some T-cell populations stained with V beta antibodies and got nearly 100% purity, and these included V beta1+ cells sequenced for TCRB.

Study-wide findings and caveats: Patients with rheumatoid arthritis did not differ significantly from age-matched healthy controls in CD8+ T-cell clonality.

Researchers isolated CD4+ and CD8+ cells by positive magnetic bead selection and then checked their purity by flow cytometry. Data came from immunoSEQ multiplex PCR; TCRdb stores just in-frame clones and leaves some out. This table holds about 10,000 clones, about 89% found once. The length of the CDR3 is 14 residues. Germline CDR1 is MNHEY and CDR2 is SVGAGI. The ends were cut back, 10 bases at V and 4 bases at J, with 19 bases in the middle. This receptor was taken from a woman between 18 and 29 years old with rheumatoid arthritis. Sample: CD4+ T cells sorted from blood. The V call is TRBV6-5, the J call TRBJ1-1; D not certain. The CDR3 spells CATWRRPLSTEAFF. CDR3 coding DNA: TGTGCCACCTGGAGGCGGCCGTTAAGCACTGAAGCTTTCTTT.